Listed below are T cell receptor beta chains from one sample, sequenced in a study of beta chain features in type 1 diabetes. Generated by immunoSEQ multiplex PCR, the TCRdb table keeps only in-frame clones and is missing some. Of more than 200,000 clones in the sample, more than 15% were seen once. The sequenced sample was naive CD4+ T cells from blood. These receptors came from a man aged 30 to 45 with type 1 diabetes. Each CDR3 is given with its conserved first and last residue. A D gene is named only where the DNA matches it firmly. The size entry is marked missing in some rows and otherwise reads once, few, many or a size class.

D: -
J: TRBJ1-1
size: few
V: TRBV29-1
CDR3: CSVEGRMNTEAFF
DNA: TGCAGCGTCGAAGGACGGATGAACACTGAAGCTTTCTTT

D: TRBD1
J: TRBJ1-2
size: -
V: TRBV5-1
CDR3: CASSGTGQNNYGYTF
DNA: TGCGCCAGCAGCGGAACGGGACAGAATAACTATGGCTACACCTTC

D: TRBD2
J: TRBJ2-1
size: few
V: TRBV28
CDR3: CASSQIPSGSVGEQFF
DNA: TGTGCCAGCAGTCAAATACCTAGCGGGAGTGTCGGTGAGCAGTTCTTC

D: -
J: TRBJ2-7
size: few
V: TRBV29-1
CDR3: CSVVRAGRVYEQYF
DNA: TGCAGCGTTGTCAGGGCAGGGCGAGTCTACGAGCAGTACTTC

D: -
J: TRBJ2-3
size: -
V: TRBV4-3
CDR3: CASSLQRVSTDTQYF
DNA: TGCGCCAGCAGCCTTCAGCGTGTAAGCACAGATACGCAGTATTTT

D: TRBD1
J: TRBJ2-5
size: few
V: TRBV10-3
CDR3: CAIRTGDQETQYF
DNA: TGTGCCATCAGGACAGGGGATCAAGAGACCCAGTACTTC

D: -
J: TRBJ2-5
size: few
V: TRBV7-2
CDR3: CATRTLQETQYF
DNA: TGTGCCACTAGGACCCTCCAAGAGACCCAGTACTTC

D: TRBD1
J: TRBJ2-1
size: few
V: TRBV7-9
CDR3: CASSFGQGLNEQFF
DNA: TGTGCCAGCAGCTTCGGACAGGGGCTGAATGAGCAGTTCTTC

D: -
J: TRBJ2-1
size: -
V: TRBV5-1
CDR3: CASSNTNSGNNEQFF
DNA: TGCGCCAGCAGCAACACCAATAGCGGCAACAATGAGCAGTTCTTC

D: TRBD2
J: TRBJ2-1
size: -
V: TRBV6-6
CDR3: CASSYSMASGEQFF
DNA: TGTGCCAGCAGTTACTCGATGGCTAGCGGCGAGCAGTTCTTC

D: -
J: TRBJ1-2
size: few
V: TRBV7-9
CDR3: CASSPWGQAPGGYTF
DNA: TGTGCCAGCAGCCCCTGGGGGCAGGCTCCCGGTGGCTACACCTTC

D: TRBD2
J: TRBJ2-5
size: -
V: TRBV6-1
CDR3: CASTGEGTPQETQYF
DNA: TGTGCCAGCACGGGGGAGGGGACCCCCCAAGAGACCCAGTACTTC

D: -
J: TRBJ2-6
size: -
V: TRBV7-8
CDR3: CASSLGPRSGANVLTF
DNA: TGTGCCAGCAGCTTAGGCCCCCGCTCTGGGGCCAACGTCCTGACTTTC

D: TRBD1
J: TRBJ2-7
size: -
V: TRBV7-2
CDR3: CASSSPGQGAREQYF
DNA: TGTGCCAGCAGCTCCCCGGGACAGGGGGCGCGTGAGCAGTACTTC

D: TRBD1
J: TRBJ2-1
size: few
V: TRBV4-1
CDR3: CASSQQTGWNEQFF
DNA: TGCGCCAGCAGCCAACAGACAGGGTGGAATGAGCAGTTCTTC

D: -
J: TRBJ1-1
size: -
V: TRBV18
CDR3: CASSSSHTGITEAFF
DNA: TGTGCCAGCTCAAGTTCCCATACAGGGATCACTGAAGCTTTCTTT

D: TRBD1
J: TRBJ1-2
size: -
V: TRBV9
CDR3: CASRKTGVEYGYTF
DNA: TGTGCCAGCAGGAAAACAGGGGTCGAGTATGGCTACACCTTC

D: -
J: TRBJ1-1
size: -
V: TRBV29-1
CDR3: CSVETGGREGTEAFF
DNA: TGCAGCGTTGAAACGGGTGGCAGGGAAGGAACTGAAGCTTTCTTT

D: -
J: TRBJ1-2
size: once
V: TRBV4-2
CDR3: CASSPFQRTSSLANYGYTF
DNA: TGTGCCAGCAGCCCCTTCCAGCGGACTTCCTCGTTAGCTAACTATGGCTACACCTTC

D: -
J: TRBJ2-1
size: -
V: TRBV9
CDR3: CASSVEGNEQFF
DNA: TGTGCCAGCAGCGTAGAAGGGAATGAGCAGTTCTTC

D: TRBD2
J: TRBJ2-1
size: -
V: TRBV29-1
CDR3: CSVVGASGYNEQFF
DNA: TGCAGCGTTGTTGGGGCTAGCGGATACAATGAGCAGTTCTTC

D: -
J: TRBJ2-4
size: -
V: TRBV15
CDR3: CATSRDLGSAKNIQYF
DNA: TGTGCCACCAGCAGAGATCTAGGGTCAGCCAAAAACATTCAGTACTTC

D: TRBD2
J: TRBJ2-1
size: -
V: TRBV30
CDR3: CAWSVAGGMNEQFF
DNA: TGTGCCTGGAGTGTTGCGGGAGGCATGAATGAGCAGTTCTTC

D: -
J: TRBJ2-3
size: -
V: TRBV18
CDR3: CASSPWGGDTQYF
DNA: TGTGCCAGCTCCCCGTGGGGGGGCGATACGCAGTATTTT

D: -
J: TRBJ1-1
size: few
V: TRBV29-1
CDR3: CSVMVRLNTEAFF
DNA: TGCAGCGTGATGGTCAGGCTGAACACTGAAGCTTTCTTT

D: -
J: TRBJ2-7
size: -
V: TRBV28
CDR3: CASRVSGTNYEQYF
DNA: TGTGCCAGCAGGGTCAGCGGCACTAACTACGAGCAGTACTTC

D: -
J: TRBJ2-2
size: -
V: TRBV29-1
CDR3: CSVKEGSPNTGELFF
DNA: TGCAGCGTTAAGGAGGGGTCTCCGAACACCGGGGAGCTGTTTTTT

D: TRBD1
J: TRBJ2-2
size: few
V: TRBV4-3
CDR3: CASSQDPAVWGQRNTGELFF
DNA: TGCGCCAGCAGCCAAGATCCGGCGGTCTGGGGACAGAGAAACACCGGGGAGCTGTTTTTT

D: TRBD2
J: TRBJ2-1
size: few
V: TRBV9
CDR3: CASSSTGTSGVNEQFF
DNA: TGTGCCAGCAGCTCCACCGGGACTAGCGGGGTCAATGAGCAGTTCTTC

D: -
J: TRBJ2-5
size: -
V: TRBV28
CDR3: CASSNQETQYF
DNA: TGTGCCAGCAGCAACCAAGAGACCCAGTACTTC

D: -
J: TRBJ2-1
size: few
V: TRBV30
CDR3: CAWGWRNEQFF
DNA: TGTGCCTGGGGATGGAGGAATGAGCAGTTCTTC

D: -
J: TRBJ2-1
size: -
V: TRBV2
CDR3: CASSELSKQFF
DNA: TGTGCCAGCAGTGAACTTTCGAAGCAGTTCTTC

D: TRBD2
J: TRBJ2-1
size: few
V: TRBV5-1
CDR3: CASSRGLAGGSYNEQFF
DNA: TGCGCCAGCAGCCGTGGCCTAGCGGGAGGGTCCTACAATGAGCAGTTCTTC

D: -
J: TRBJ2-1
size: few
V: TRBV10-3
CDR3: CAISELNGRSSYNEQFF
DNA: TGTGCCATCAGTGAGTTGAACGGGAGAAGTTCCTACAATGAGCAGTTCTTC

D: -
J: TRBJ1-1
size: few
V: TRBV7-9
CDR3: CASSLGTANTEAFF
DNA: TGTGCCAGCAGCTTAGGGACAGCGAACACTGAAGCTTTCTTT

D: -
J: TRBJ1-2
size: -
V: TRBV11-2
CDR3: CASPRADGYTF
DNA: TGTGCCAGCCCAAGGGCGGATGGCTACACCTTC

D: -
J: TRBJ2-5
size: -
V: TRBV29-1
CDR3: CSVGDGQETQYF
DNA: TGCAGCGTTGGGGACGGGCAAGAGACCCAGTACTTC

D: TRBD2
J: TRBJ2-3
size: few
V: TRBV4-3
CDR3: CASSRTSGSTDTQYF
DNA: TGCGCCAGCAGCCGGACTAGCGGGAGCACCGATACGCAGTATTTT

D: -
J: TRBJ2-3
size: -
V: TRBV9
CDR3: CASSVEGGPTDTQYF
DNA: TGTGCCAGCAGCGTCGAGGGTGGACCCACAGATACGCAGTATTTT

D: TRBD2
J: TRBJ2-4
size: few
V: TRBV6-5
CDR3: CASSPGGNIQYF
DNA: TGTGCCAGCAGCCCGGGAGGGAACATTCAGTACTTC

D: -
J: TRBJ2-5
size: few
V: TRBV7-8
CDR3: CASSLERQEQETQYF
DNA: TGTGCCAGCAGCTTAGAGAGACAGGAACAAGAGACCCAGTACTTC

D: -
J: TRBJ1-5
size: -
V: TRBV30
CDR3: CAWSVIQGNQPQHF
DNA: TGTGCCTGGAGTGTAATACAGGGCAATCAGCCCCAGCATTTT

D: -
J: TRBJ1-4
size: few
V: TRBV27
CDR3: CASRRADGEKLFF
DNA: TGTGCCAGCAGGCGGGCCGACGGGGAAAAACTGTTTTTT

D: -
J: TRBJ2-7
size: -
V: TRBV25-1
CDR3: CASRRDIPYEQYF
DNA: TGTGCCAGCAGGAGGGACATTCCCTACGAGCAGTACTTC

D: -
J: TRBJ2-5
size: -
V: TRBV2
CDR3: CATSGNRETQYF
DNA: TGTGCCACCAGTGGGAACCGTGAGACCCAGTACTTC

D: -
J: TRBJ2-7
size: -
V: TRBV15
CDR3: CATSKWETYEQYF
DNA: TGTGCCACCAGCAAATGGGAAACCTACGAGCAGTACTTC

D: -
J: TRBJ2-3
size: few
V: TRBV29-1
CDR3: CSVERAGRDTQYF
DNA: TGCAGCGTTGAAAGGGCAGGGCGGGATACGCAGTATTTT

D: -
J: TRBJ1-2
size: -
V: TRBV2
CDR3: CASRNGQFSNYGYTF
DNA: TGTGCCAGCAGGAACGGACAGTTCTCTAACTATGGCTACACCTTC

D: -
J: TRBJ1-2
size: -
V: TRBV28
CDR3: CASSLRSGYTF
DNA: TGTGCCAGCAGTCTACGTTCCGGCTACACCTTC

D: -
J: TRBJ1-1
size: few
V: TRBV30
CDR3: CAWRPTKGSTEAFF
DNA: TGTGCCTGGAGGCCTACTAAGGGGAGCACTGAAGCTTTCTTT

D: -
J: TRBJ2-1
size: few
V: TRBV5-1
CDR3: CASSQVTGFGNEQFF
DNA: TGCGCCAGCAGTCAGGTCACAGGTTTTGGCAATGAGCAGTTCTTC

D: -
J: TRBJ1-2
size: few
V: TRBV29-1
CDR3: CSAQGRLIYGYTF
DNA: TGCAGCGCCCAGGGACGGTTGATCTATGGCTACACCTTC

D: TRBD1
J: TRBJ1-2
size: few
V: TRBV30
CDR3: CAWRVQDRGGYTF
DNA: TGTGCCTGGAGGGTGCAGGACAGGGGTGGCTACACCTTC

D: -
J: TRBJ2-1
size: -
V: TRBV7-9
CDR3: CAALAGSYNEQFF
DNA: TGTGCTGCGTTGGCCGGGTCCTACAATGAGCAGTTCTTC

D: -
J: TRBJ2-2
size: few
V: TRBV29-1
CDR3: CSGGTNRESGKLFF
DNA: TGCAGCGGAGGGACAAACAGAGAATCGGGGAAGCTGTTTTTT

D: TRBD2
J: TRBJ2-5
size: -
V: TRBV30
CDR3: CAWELAGGIETQYF
DNA: TGTGCCTGGGAACTAGCGGGTGGAATTGAGACCCAGTACTTC

D: TRBD2
J: TRBJ2-1
size: few
V: TRBV10-3
CDR3: CATHPGLAGDEQFF
DNA: TGTGCCACCCATCCGGGACTAGCGGGAGACGAGCAGTTCTTC

D: TRBD2
J: TRBJ2-7
size: -
V: TRBV29-1
CDR3: CSVGGGWPSYEQYF
DNA: TGCAGCGTTGGGGGAGGGTGGCCATCCTACGAGCAGTACTTC

D: TRBD1
J: TRBJ2-4
size: few
V: TRBV29-1
CDR3: CSVVGSGTADIQYF
DNA: TGCAGCGTTGTGGGGTCCGGGACAGCAGACATTCAGTACTTC

D: -
J: TRBJ1-5
size: few
V: TRBV19
CDR3: CASSPNDGAGQPQHF
DNA: TGTGCCAGTAGCCCAAACGACGGGGCCGGGCAGCCCCAGCATTTT